This T cell receptor beta chain was observed in a study of cytomegalovirus exposure and HLA in healthy donors. Deletions cut 1 base from V and 3 bases from J, with 13 bases between. This CDR3 comprises 15 residues. CDR1 and CDR2 (germline): SGHRS, YFSETQ. PCR involved 60 Vbeta and 13 Jbeta primers. TCRdb's copy holds only in-frame clones and misses some; the assay was immunoSEQ multiplex PCR. The sample has about 170,000 clones, roughly 80% seen once. This clonotype was sampled from a woman aged 18-30 years in good health and CMV-seronegative. Sample: PBMCs. The chain has TRBV5-1 and TRBJ1-1, with D tentatively TRBD1 (6 bases). CDR3 protein: CASSLFRGGDTEAFF. The CDR3 nucleotides read TGCGCCAGCAGCTTGTTCAGGGGAGGGGACACTGAAGCTTTCTTT.